This TCR beta chain was captured in a study of control samples from healthy donors and cancer patients. Germline loops: CDR1 SEHNR, CDR2 FQNEAQ (reference sequence). This CDR3 contains 17 residues. V lost 5 bases and J lost 0; bases outside the gene matches: 6. This clone was recorded a few times. TCRdb's copy holds only in-frame clones and misses some; the assay was immunoSEQ multiplex PCR. The profile shows around 120,000 clones, about 91% of them singletons. V gene TRBV7-9 combines with J gene TRBJ1-6; TRBD1 matches 8 bases. The specimen was blood. The sequence was obtained from a man in his forties or fifties in good health. The CDR3 DNA reads TGTGCCAGCAGCCCCCGACAGGGGAGCTCCTATAATTCACCCCTCCACTTT. Amino acids: CASSPRQGSSYNSPLHF. The full variable domain, its missing parts supplied by reference TRBV7-9 and TRBJ1-6, is DTGVSQNPRHKITKRGQNVTFRCDPISEHNRLYWYRQTLGQGPEFLTYFQNEAQLEKSRLLSDRFSAERPKGSFSTLEIQRTEQGDSAMYLCASSPRQGSSYNSPLHFGNGTRLTVT.